The 24 T cell receptor beta chains presented below share a single source sample, sequenced in a study of blood T cell repertoires in COVID-19. Produced via immunoSEQ multiplex PCR; TCRdb's table is partial and in-frame only. Of 150,000 to 200,000 clones in the sample, roughly 85% were seen once. Sequencing was carried out using PBMCs or T cells enriched from blood (not recorded which). The source is a man aged 35 to 55 who had recovered from COVID-19.

This clone was recorded once. J is TRBJ2-1 and V is TRBV7-3, with unresolved D. CDR1 SGHTA and CDR2 FQGTGA come from the germline V gene. V lost 5 bases, J lost 0 bases, and 20 bases lay in between. CDR3 length: 18 amino acids. This CDR3 is CASSLNPPTVSSYNEQFF. In DNA form, the CDR3 reads TGTGCCAGCAGCCTAAACCCCCCGACTGTGAGCTCCTACAATGAGCAGTTCTTC. The complete variable domain, with remaining parts taken from reference TRBV7-3 and TRBJ2-1, reads GAGVSQTPSNKVTEKGKYVELRCDPISGHTALYWYRQSLGQGPEFLIYFQGTGAADDSGLPNDRFFAVRPEGSVSTLKIQRTERGDSAVYLCASSLNPPTVSSYNEQFFGPGTRLTVL.

This clone was seen a single time. With a much larger clone just one base away, this may be a read error. This sequence joins TRBV2 and TRBJ2-3; 8 nucleotides match TRBD2. V trimming: 3 bases; J trimming: 2 bases; junction bases outside the gene matches: 1. The CDR3 runs to 14 residues. The V gene's germline CDR1 is SNHLY and CDR2 FYNNEI. The chain's CDR3 is CASSDGGATDTQYF. The DNA of the CDR3 is TGTGCCAGCAGTGACGGGGGGGCCACAGATACGCAGTATTTT.

The V gene is TRBV27, the J gene TRBJ1-1; tentative D call: TRBD1 (5 bases). Trimming took off 5 bases at V and 2 bases at J, with 12 bases between the two ends. This CDR3 region has 14 residues. Germline CDR1 MNHEY, CDR2 SMNVEV (reference sequence). This CDR3 reads CASSTLQGNTEAFF. Written as DNA, the CDR3 is TGTGCCAGCAGTACCCTCCAGGGCAACACTGAAGCTTTCTTT.

This clone was counted a few times. One end of the junction varies from germline; a read error may be responsible. The CDR3 loop is CAWSDHDRVYHF. DNA for the CDR3: TGTGCCTGGAGTGATCACGACAGGGTTTATCACTTC. The chain links TRBV30 to TRBJ2-4; the match to TRBD1 covers 7 bases. Per the germline V gene, CDR1 is GTSNPN and CDR2 is SVGIG (reference sequence). The CDR3 runs to 12 residues.

The V call is TRBV6-1, the J call TRBJ2-5; a weak D match, TRBD1 (5 bases). The CDR3 sequence is 15 residues long. With 2 bases removed from V and 3 bases from J, the gap between germline ends came to 13 bases. Germline V gene sequence: CDR1 MNHNS, CDR2 SASEGT. Written as DNA, the CDR3 is TGTGCCAGCAGTGAACATAGTGGGGCAGAAGAGACCCAGTACTTC. Protein sequence: CASSEHSGAEETQYF.

V is TRBV29-1 and J is TRBJ2-1; D not resolved. This CDR3 is 13 amino acids long. V gave up 2 bases and J gave up 0 bases, with 5 bases separating them. CDR1 and CDR2 from the germline V gene are SQVTM and ANQGSEA. The CDR3 nucleotides are TGCAGCGTTGAAATTAACTCCTACAATGAGCAGTTCTTC. This encodes CSVEINSYNEQFF.

The chain is built from TRBV3-1 (or the pseudogene TRBV3-2) and TRBJ2-3; D is possibly TRBD1 (6 bases). Germline V CDR1 and CDR2: LGHDT, YNNKEL (reference sequence). Trimming removed 3 bases at V and 6 bases at J, with 25 bases between. The CDR3 spans 18 residues. The CDR3 DNA is TGTGCCAGCAGCCATCCCGGTGGGGCAGGGGAGACTTCGGATACGCAGTATTTT. This translates into CASSHPGGAGETSDTQYF.

The J gene is TRBJ1-5, the V gene TRBV30; a weak D match, TRBD1 (6 bases). CDR3 size: 15 residues. Deletions cut 0 bases from V and 3 bases from J, with 12 bases between. The germline CDR1 and CDR2 sequences are GTSNPN and SVGIG (reference sequence). The CDR3 DNA sequence: TGTGCCTGGAGTGTTCGCAGGGGCCTCAATCAGCCCCAGCATTTT. Translated, it gives CAWSVRRGLNQPQHF.

The V gene is TRBV19, the J gene TRBJ1-1, with 11 bases matching TRBD1. The CDR3 totals 16 residues. Germline V gives CDR1 LNHDA, CDR2 SQIVND (reference sequence). V dropped 1 base and J dropped 3; count of bases not matched to a gene: 4. The CDR3 region is CASSIGTGGAYTEAFF. The CDR3 coding sequence is TGTGCCAGTAGTATAGGGACAGGGGGCGCATACACTGAAGCTTTCTTT. Complete variable domain (other parts from reference TRBV19 and TRBJ1-1): DGGITQSPKYLFRKEGQNVTLSCEQNLNHDAMYWYRQDPGQGLRLIYYSQIVNDFQKGDIAEGYSVSREKKESFPLTVTSAQKNPTAFYLCASSIGTGGAYTEAFFGQGTRLTVV.

The genes are TRBV21-1 and TRBJ1-1; TRBD1, as called in the table, went unchecked against the DNA. TRBV21-1 is reported as a pseudogene. CDR3 length: 23 amino acids. CDR3: CASSPPRSGQGQRKPPRDTEAFF. DNA of the CDR3: TGTGCCAGCAGCCCACCGCGATCGGGACAGGGTCAAAGAAAGCCACCCCGGGACACTGAAGCTTTCTTT.

The chain employs TRBV6-1 and TRBJ1-3; D gene uncertain. V was trimmed by 2 bases and J by 2 bases, leaving 7 bases between them. There are 14 residues in the CDR3. Germline CDR1 is MNHNS and CDR2 is SASEGT. The CDR3 here is CASSESAAGNTIYF. The CDR3 nucleotides are TGTGCCAGCAGTGAATCCGCAGCTGGAAACACCATATATTTT.

V gene TRBV6-1 combines with J gene TRBJ1-1; D is unresolved. With 3 bases removed from V and 0 bases from J, the gap between germline ends came to 5 bases. The germline gives CDR1 MNHNS, CDR2 SASEGT. The CDR3 covers 13 residues. The CDR3, as DNA: TGTGCCAGCAGTGACAGGATGAACACTGAAGCTTTCTTT. It specifies CASSDRMNTEAFF.

The chain uses TRBV11-3 and TRBJ1-6; a weak D match, TRBD1 (5 bases). The CDR3 covers 12 residues. Germline V gene sequence: CDR1 SGHNT, CDR2 YENEEA. V was cut by 3 bases and J by 10 bases, with 7 bases left in between. CDR3 bases: TGTGCCAGCAGCTTCGCAGGGTCACCCCTCCACTTT. It translates to CASSFAGSPLHF.

V and J are TRBV28 and TRBJ1-5; weak D call: TRBD1 (5 bases). The V end was cut by 8 bases, the J end by 2 bases, with 16 bases between. Germline V lookup: CDR1 MDHEN, CDR2 SYDVKM. This CDR3 spans 15 amino acids. The CDR3 sequence is CASARPGSGNQPQHF. CDR3 coding DNA: TGTGCCAGCGCCCGACCAGGGTCGGGCAATCAGCCCCAGCATTTT.

CDR3 DNA sequence: TGTGCCAGCAGCCTAGGGACACTTTCCACAGATACGCAGTATTTT. Protein product: CASSLGTLSTDTQYF. The rearrangement uses TRBV3-1 (or the pseudogene TRBV3-2) and TRBJ2-3, with D possibly being TRBD1 (6 bases). V was pared by 4 bases and J by 2 bases, with 13 bases between. The CDR3 loop spans 15 amino acids. Germline V gene sequence: CDR1 LGHDT, CDR2 YNNKEL (reference sequence).

The chain couples TRBV5-1 to TRBJ2-1, with 14 bases that match TRBD2. CDR1 is SGHRS, CDR2 YFSETQ, per germline. V lost 5 bases and J lost 8; bases outside the gene matches: 3. CDR3 length equals 14 residues. CDR3 nucleotide sequence: TGCGCCAGCAGTGGGACTAGCGGGAGAGATGAGCAGTTCTTC. Translated, it gives CASSGTSGRDEQFF.

The chain is built from TRBV12-3 or TRBV12-4 and TRBJ2-7; D remains ambiguous. CDR3 length: 13 amino acids. Trimming cost V 3 bases and J 8 bases, with 14 bases left between them. CDR3 DNA: TGTGCCAGCAGTTTGAGCCACTCAGACAAGCAGTACTTC. Translating it yields CASSLSHSDKQYF.

The V call is TRBV10-3, the J call TRBJ2-7; 7 nucleotides match TRBD1. Trimming cost V 2 bases and J 2 bases; bases outside gene matches: 6. Looked up from germline, CDR1 is ENHRY and CDR2 is SYGVKD. The length of the CDR3 is 15 residues. CDR3 nucleotide sequence: TGTGCCATCAGTGAGGCCCCGGGGACAGCCTACGAGCAGTACTTC. As protein: CAISEAPGTAYEQYF.

The rearrangement links TRBV18 to TRBJ1-1; no clear D gene. The CDR3 has 14 amino acids. The V gene lost 4 bases and the J gene lost 1 base, with 10 bases spanning the gap. From germline, CDR1 is KGHSH and CDR2 LQKENI. CDR3 nucleotide sequence: TGTGCCAGCTCACGGGCAGAAACGAACACTGAAGCTTTCTTT. It translates to CASSRAETNTEAFF.

The V and J genes are TRBV29-1 and TRBJ1-1; D is uncertain. The length of the CDR3 is 13 residues. Trimming removed 6 bases from V and 0 bases from J, with 11 bases in between. CDR1 SQVTM and CDR2 ANQGSEA come from the germline V gene. In nucleotides, the CDR3 is TGCAGCGTGGTCAGAAAATTGAACACTGAAGCTTTCTTT. Its translation is CSVVRKLNTEAFF.

The chain recombines TRBV24-1 with TRBJ2-1; tentatively, D is TRBD2 (6 bases). The germline V gene encodes CDR1 KGHDR and CDR2 SFDVKD. The CDR3 is made up of 14 amino acids. Trimming cost V 5 bases and J 12 bases, with 19 bases left between them. The CDR3 reads CATSADGRGLGQFF. The CDR3, as DNA: TGTGCCACCAGTGCCGACGGGAGAGGTTTGGGGCAGTTCTTC.

The genes are TRBV5-1 and TRBJ2-2; TRBD1 agrees at 8 bases. Unmatched junction bases numbered 8, after V lost 4 bases and J lost 6 bases. Germline V gene sequence: CDR1 SGHRS, CDR2 YFSETQ. This CDR3 has 15 amino acids. CDR3 coding DNA: TGCGCCAGCAGCGCGGCGGCAGGGGGCTCCGGGGAGCTGTTTTTT. This gives the protein CASSAAAGGSGELFF.

The chain joins TRBV6-1 to TRBJ1-1; tentatively, D is TRBD1 (6 bases). The CDR3 totals 15 residues. The V gene's germline CDR1 is MNHNS and CDR2 SASEGT. V lost 5 bases to trimming and J lost 4 bases, with 17 bases between them. Here the CDR3 reads CASSSRTVRSTEAFF. CDR3 DNA sequence: TGTGCCAGCAGTTCGAGGACAGTCCGGAGCACTGAAGCTTTCTTT.

J is TRBJ1-1 and V is TRBV11-3; 8 nucleotides match TRBD1. V dropped 5 bases and J dropped 3; count of bases not matched to a gene: 5. Germline CDR1 reads SGHNT; CDR2 reads YENEEA. CDR3 size: 14 residues. CDR3 loop: CASSRGQGYTEAFF. The CDR3 DNA is TGTGCCAGCAGCCGAGGACAGGGCTACACTGAAGCTTTCTTT.